This T cell receptor (beta chain) is from a study of blood T cell repertoires in COVID-19 (TCRdb year 2020). For the study in its entirety: The collaborator samples originated in the United States, Italy and Spain and spanned the acute and convalescent phases of COVID-19. The prospective study material was composed of cDNA or gDNA derived from T cells, B-cell-depleted T cells, or PBMCs. The repertoires were released in a freely available public database meant as a resource for research on the immune response to SARS-CoV-2. The sample metadata nearly always contained a de-identified subject ID, COVID-19 status, age in years and sex. Deeply sampled blood TCRbeta repertoires from subjects exposed to, actively infected with, or recovered from COVID-19 were included in the dataset. Where HLA class I and class II types were available, the types were taken from metadata supplied by the sample provider, not from assay-based typing. The samples were drawn from two sources: the first 160 participants of the ongoing ImmuneRACE study, and approximately 1,300 subjects contributed by 6 global collaborators.

For this chain, trimming is 6 bases at the V end and 7 bases at the J end, and the number of junction bases without a gene match is 14. CDR1 SQVTM and CDR2 ANQGSEA were looked up in the germline V gene. The CDR3 sequence holds 16 residues, the cysteine and phenylalanine included. Left in the record is the CDR3 DNA by itself, 48 bases read in frame from the first base. As concerns this clone: Its cognate antigen has yet to be identified. One base away there is no much larger clone; base qualities are not given.

The paper's findings and limits, for the study overall: The amount of clinical and demographic metadata varied by source and participant and was provided uncurated.

The immunoSEQ Assay, a bias-controlled multiplex PCR, was used to amplify TCRbeta CDR3 regions from genomic DNA. As for the original processing: Within the assay, amplification of reference gene primers was used to estimate how many nucleated cells each sample contained. To quantify the absolute abundance of each unique TCRbeta CDR3 rearrangement, sequence reads were collapsed and filtered. For each sample, productive Simpson clonality was calculated as the square root of Simpson's diversity index over productive rearrangements. TCRdb took over this immuneACCESS table, retaining in-frame rearrangements with V and J assigned. Such tables are incomplete; in checked studies, under half of the missing clones stem from an unresolved V gene, and the remainder is unexplained. V and J calls plus clone size are reproduced from that table; the DNA served to infer D and trimming. In this sample the table shows about 190,000 clones, approximately 84% of which occur a single time. Together, the top ten hold around 3.5% of the sample.

Enrolling through a virtual design, the prospective study's participants ranged in age from about 18 to 89 years and lived across approximately 25 United States geographic areas. In the prospective study, cohorts were assigned on the basis of participant-reported clinical history obtained from a screening survey and a study questionnaire. For ImmuneRACE Cohort 3, a participant was defined as recovered based on two consecutive negative NP/OP PCR tests, clearance by a healthcare professional, or resolution of symptoms. Each participant in the prospective study had whole blood, serum and a nasopharyngeal or oropharyngeal swab collected by mobile phlebotomists. Additional blood draws and questionnaires over a roughly two-month period could optionally be provided by prospective study participants. Before DNA extraction, blood samples from the prospective study were shipped at room temperature or frozen.

This chain is built from TRBV29-1 and TRBJ2-5, with 13 bases matching TRBD2. The sequence was collected from a woman between 25 and 40 years old who had recovered from COVID-19. Sequencing input: PBMCs or T cells enriched from blood (not recorded which). The CDR3 is CSVPGLAGVAGGTQYF. The DNA sequence follows: TGCAGCGTGCCAGGACTAGCGGGAGTGGCAGGAGGGACCCAGTACTTC. The entire variable domain, with the stretches around the CDR3 drawn from the reference TRBV29-1 and TRBJ2-5 proteins, is SAVISQKPSRDICQRGTSLTIQCQVDSQVTMMFWYRQQPGQSLTLIATANQGSEATYESGFVIDKFPISRPNLTFSTLTVSNMSPEDSSIYLCSVPGLAGVAGGTQYFGPGTRLLVL.